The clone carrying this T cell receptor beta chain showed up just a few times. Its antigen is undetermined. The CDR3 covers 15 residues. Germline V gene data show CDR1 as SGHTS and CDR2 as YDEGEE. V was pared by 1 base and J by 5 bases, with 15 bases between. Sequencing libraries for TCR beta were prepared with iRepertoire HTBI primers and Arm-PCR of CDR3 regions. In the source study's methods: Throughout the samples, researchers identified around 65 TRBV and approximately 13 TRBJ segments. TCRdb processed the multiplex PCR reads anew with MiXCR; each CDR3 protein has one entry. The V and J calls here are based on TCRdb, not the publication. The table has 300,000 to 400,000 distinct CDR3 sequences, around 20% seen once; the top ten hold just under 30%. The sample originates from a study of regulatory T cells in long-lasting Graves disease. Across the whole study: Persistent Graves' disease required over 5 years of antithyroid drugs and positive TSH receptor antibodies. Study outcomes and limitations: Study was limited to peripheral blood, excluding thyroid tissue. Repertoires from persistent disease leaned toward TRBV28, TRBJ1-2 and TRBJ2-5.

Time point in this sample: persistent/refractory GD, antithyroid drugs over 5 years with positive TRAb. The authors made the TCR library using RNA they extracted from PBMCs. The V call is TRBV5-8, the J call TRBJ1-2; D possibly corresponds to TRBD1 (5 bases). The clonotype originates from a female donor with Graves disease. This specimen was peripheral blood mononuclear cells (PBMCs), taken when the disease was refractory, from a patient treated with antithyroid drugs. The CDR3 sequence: CASSLKGRALYGYTF. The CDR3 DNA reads TGTGCCAGCAGCTTGAAGGGCAGGGCTCTATATGGCTACACCTTC. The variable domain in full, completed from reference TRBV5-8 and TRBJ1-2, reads EAGVTQSPTHLIKTRGQQATLRCSPISGHTSVYWYQQALGLGLQFLLWYDEGEERNRGNFPPRFSGRQFPNYSSELNVNALELEDSALYLCASSLKGRALYGYTFGSGTRLTVV.